This paragraph covers one TCR beta chain sequence. Its antigen remains unidentified. The data were obtained in a study of CD8+ T cells in alopecia areata. General observations from the study: Normal-skin resident alphabeta T cells also appear among scalp sample sequences. Against the mouse data, patients shared TCRs less clearly, possibly for HLA reasons.

Sequencing used cDNA as its template, made by extracting RNA and reverse transcribing it. TCRdb's table, derived via immunoSEQ multiplex PCR, lists solely in-frame clones and lacks some. The repertoire consists of approximately 150,000 clones, with roughly 50% occurring once and the leading ten covering around 7%. The CDR3 length is 13 residues. CDR1 is SQVTM and CDR2 is ANQGSEA in the germline V gene. The V end was cut by 8 bases, the J end by 3 bases, with 16 bases between. Using a FACSAria, the CD4+ and CD8+ T cells were sorted from the PBMCs. This TCR was sampled from a human donor with alopecia areata. The chain has TRBV29-1 and TRBJ1-2; D might be TRBD1 (6 bases). The sample consisted of CD4+ T cells sorted from blood. The CDR3 region has the DNA TGCAGCCTTAGGACAGCAGAACACTATGGCTACACCTTC. As protein: CSLRTAEHYGYTF.